This TCR beta chain was profiled in a study of shared clonotypes between healthy human individuals. The authors split each subset's genomic DNA evenly across several immunoSEQ plates. Under the authors' procedure: Junction-only sequences produced by ImmunoSEQ had no quality scores, so filtering differed. The data were produced by immunoSEQ multiplex PCR, yet TCRdb's version contains in-frame clones alone and is incomplete. V and J calls plus clone size are reproduced from that table; the DNA served to infer D and trimming. The sample yields some 2.1 million clones, approximately 94% seen once. The CDR3 spans 15 residues. J was trimmed by 7 bases and V by 6 bases; bases with no gene match: 8. The germline V gene encodes CDR1 MNHEY and CDR2 SMNVEV (reference sequence). This clone was detected once. CD45RO-negative cells were positively selected for CCR7, leaving out terminally differentiated effector memory CD45RA+ cells. Every donor was a Caucasian adult from Nashville, Tennessee.

The chain couples TRBV27 to TRBJ2-2; TRBD1 matches 10 bases. Material: naive CD8+ T cells sorted from blood. This TCR was sampled from a man aged 18 to 35 in good health. CDR3 DNA sequence: TGTGCCAGCAGGGGGGGACAGGGGAGGCGCGGGGAGCTGTTTTTT. Translating it yields CASRGGQGRRGELFF.